Given below is one T cell receptor (beta chain) in context. Germline V gene lookup returns CDR1 MGHRA and CDR2 YSYEKL. CDR3 length equals 18 residues. Trimming shortened V by 0 bases and J by 0 bases, and 15 bases separated the two germline ends. This entry belongs to a study of T cell changes during pregnancy in multiple sclerosis. Measured with immunoSEQ multiplex PCR; TCRdb has only the in-frame clones, and not every one. Here the sample spans about 22,000 clones, 90% to 95% being singletons. Sequences were derived from CD4+ T cells from peripheral blood mononuclear cells, sampled after pregnancy. The TCR originated in a female donor in good health, enrolled as a control in a pregnancy study. The rearrangement uses TRBV4-1 and TRBJ2-1; possibly TRBD1 for D (6 bases). This CDR3 reads CASSQDPVDRSSYNEQFF. The DNA of the CDR3 is TGCGCCAGCAGCCAAGATCCAGTCGACAGGAGCTCCTACAATGAGCAGTTCTTC.